These 9 T cell receptor beta chains were sequenced from one sample in a study of shared T cell receptors in the human thymus. The data were produced by immunoSEQ multiplex PCR, yet TCRdb's version contains in-frame clones alone and is incomplete. The data contain about 380,000 clones, 85% to 95% of them singletons. Sequencing input: thymocytes. The receptors originated from a human donor.

The gene calls are TRBV18 and TRBJ1-1, with a weak D call TRBD1 (6 bases). Germline V CDR1 and CDR2: KGHSH, LQKENI. V gave up 5 bases and J gave up 4 bases, with 32 bases separating them. This CDR3 comprises 20 residues. DNA for the CDR3: TGTGCCAGCTCATCGTCAACCCCGGAAGAAGAGGGGGTGGGGAGCACTGAAGCTTTCTTT. Its protein product is CASSSSTPEEEGVGSTEAFF.

V is TRBV11-2 and J is TRBJ1-2; D is unclear. Germline V gene data show CDR1 as SGHAT and CDR2 as FQNNGV. This CDR3 comprises 13 residues. The ends were cut back, 3 bases at V and 4 bases at J, with 9 bases in the middle. For the CDR3, the DNA is TGTGCCAGCAGCTTCGACCCGGGCTATGGCTACACCTTC. Translating it yields CASSFDPGYGYTF.

This chain links TRBV7-3 with TRBJ1-2, with 7 bases lining up with TRBD1. In germline, CDR1 is SGHTA, CDR2 FQGTGA. The CDR3 loop spans 13 amino acids. J lost 8 bases, V lost 5 bases, and 8 bases had no gene match. In DNA form, the CDR3 reads TGTGCCAGCAGCCGGTGGACAGGTAGGGGCTACACCTTC. As protein: CASSRWTGRGYTF.

This clone was seen just once. This rearrangement joins TRBV19 to TRBJ2-7; the D gene is possibly TRBD2 (5 bases). The V gene's germline CDR1 is LNHDA and CDR2 SQIVND (reference sequence). Trimming removed 5 bases at V and 3 bases at J, with 14 bases between. The CDR3 runs 14 residues. The CDR3 nucleotides read TGTGCCAGTAGTTCTCACGGACTTCACTACGAGCAGTACTTC. Amino acid sequence: CASSSHGLHYEQYF. Filled out from reference TRBV19 and TRBJ2-7, the complete variable domain reads DGGITQSPKYLFRKEGQNVTLSCEQNLNHDAMYWYRQDPGQGLRLIYYSQIVNDFQKGDIAEGYSVSREKKESFPLTVTSAQKNPTAFYLCASSSHGLHYEQYFGPGTRLTVT.

The rearrangement uses TRBV7-9 and TRBJ2-3; the match to TRBD2 covers 10 bases. V trimming: 5 bases; J trimming: 3 bases; junction bases outside the gene matches: 5. The germline CDR1 and CDR2 sequences are SEHNR and FQNEAQ (reference sequence). This CDR3 has 15 amino acids. CDR3 loop: CASSEELAGTDTQYF. The CDR3 DNA reads TGTGCCAGCAGCGAAGAACTAGCGGGGACAGATACGCAGTATTTT.

The CDR3 region has the DNA TGTGCCATATATCAGGGGGCGCGGTATGGCTACACCTTC. This gives the protein CAIYQGARYGYTF. The gene calls are TRBV7-9 and TRBJ1-2, with TRBD1 identical over 8 bases. Germline loops: CDR1 SEHNR, CDR2 FQNEAQ (reference sequence). The CDR3 sequence is 13 residues long. The V and J ends lost 10 bases and 5 bases, in that order; junction bases with no gene match: 9. Complete variable domain (other parts from reference TRBV7-9 and TRBJ1-2): DTGVSQNPRHKITKRGQNVTFRCDPISEHNRLYWYRQTLGQGPEFLTYFQNEAQLEKSRLLSDRFSAERPKGSFSTLEIQRTEQGDSAMYLCAIYQGARYGYTFGSGTRLTVV.

This chain uses TRBV7-9 with TRBJ2-7, with D perhaps matching TRBD2 (6 bases). With 0 bases removed from V and 1 base from J, the gap between germline ends came to 13 bases. Per the germline V gene, CDR1 is SEHNR and CDR2 is FQNEAQ (reference sequence). The CDR3 loop spans 16 amino acids. For the CDR3, the DNA is TGTGCCAGCAGCTTAGCGGTAGGGCGGGAATCCTACGAGCAGTACTTC. Its protein is CASSLAVGRESYEQYF.

This chain joins TRBV6-5 and TRBJ2-3; 13 bases line up with TRBD2. The CDR3 is 16 amino acids. In germline, CDR1 is MNHEY, CDR2 SVGAGI. Unmatched junction bases numbered 6, after V lost 4 bases and J lost 5 bases. DNA of the CDR3: TGTGCCAGCAGTTGGGGACTAGCGGGGTCCGTAGATACGCAGTATTTT. Its translation is CASSWGLAGSVDTQYF.

CDR3: CASSLGSGQFF. The CDR3 nucleotides read TGTGCCAGCAGCTTGGGGTCTGGGCAGTTCTTC. The chain employs TRBV5-4 and TRBJ2-1; D is unclear. CDR1 is SGHNT, CDR2 YYREEE, per germline (reference sequence). The CDR3 totals 11 residues. Deletions cut 0 bases from V and 12 bases from J, with 7 bases between.